The sample holds a few counts of the clone carrying this TCR beta chain. Unique molecular identifiers featured in how the TCRbeta library was prepared. TCRdb used MiXCR to reprocess the PCR reads, holding one entry per CDR3 protein. Of some 290,000 distinct CDR3 sequences listed, over 20% are singletons. The ends were cut back, 0 bases at V and 2 bases at J, with 11 bases in the middle. The CDR3 consists of 15 residues. The germline V gene has CDR1 SGHRS and CDR2 YFSETQ. The sample comes from a study of T-cell reconstitution after alpha-beta-depleted transplantation in children. The source was PBMCs, mostly from graft donor cells, collected 180 days after TCRalphabeta/CD19-depleted stem cell transplant. The source is a male patient younger than 18 who had a stem cell transplant for acute lymphoblastic leukemia, so the T cells may come from the graft donor. This chain links TRBV5-1 with TRBJ2-5; D is undetermined. The CDR3 bases are TGCGCCAGCAGCTTGGGGGCAGTGGTTCAAGAGACCCAGTACTTC. This codes for CASSLGAVVQETQYF.